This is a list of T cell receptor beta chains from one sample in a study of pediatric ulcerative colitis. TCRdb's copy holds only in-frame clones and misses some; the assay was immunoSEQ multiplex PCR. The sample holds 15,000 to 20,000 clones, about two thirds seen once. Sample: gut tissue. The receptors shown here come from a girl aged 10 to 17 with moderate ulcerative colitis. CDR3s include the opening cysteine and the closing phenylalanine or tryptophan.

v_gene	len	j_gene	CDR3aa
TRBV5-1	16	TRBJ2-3	CASSPGGLGNSDTQYF
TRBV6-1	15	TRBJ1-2	CASTPRPEFLGGYTF
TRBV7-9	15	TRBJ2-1	CASSFTTSGNNEQFF
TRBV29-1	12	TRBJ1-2	CSVAMGHHGYTF
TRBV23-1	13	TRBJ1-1	CASSHLLPLLAFF
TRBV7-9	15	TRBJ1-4	CASSADRDTNEKLFF
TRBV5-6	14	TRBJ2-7	CASSLDLRYYEQYF
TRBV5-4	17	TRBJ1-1	CASSLESKGRPNTEAFF
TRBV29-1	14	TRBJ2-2	CSVGAAVKGGELFF
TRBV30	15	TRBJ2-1	CAWDLWQSAYNEQFF
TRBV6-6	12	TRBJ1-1	CASSGQWGEAFF
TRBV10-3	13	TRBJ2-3	CAIGLAITDTQYF
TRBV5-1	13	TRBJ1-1	CASSSQGTTEAFF
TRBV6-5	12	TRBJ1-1	CASRSGGTEAFF
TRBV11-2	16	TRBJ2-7	CASSLGSARPSYEQYF
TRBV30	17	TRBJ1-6	CAWSFRWSGQSNSPLHF
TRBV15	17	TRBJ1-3	CATSRKRDTGTGNTIYF
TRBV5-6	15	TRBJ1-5	CASSFQQISNQPQHF
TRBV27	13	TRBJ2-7	CASSPGRSYEQYF
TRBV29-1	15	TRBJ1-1	CSAKRGSGRITEAFF
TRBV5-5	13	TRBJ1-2	CASSARGAYGYTF
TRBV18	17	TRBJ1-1	CASSPPNGGSMNTEAFF
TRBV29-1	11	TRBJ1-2	CSVESQAEYTF
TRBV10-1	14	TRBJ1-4	CASSDDRRNEKLFF
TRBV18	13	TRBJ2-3	CASSPTVSDTQYF